These 20 T cell receptor beta chains were sequenced from one sample in a study of blood T cell repertoires in COVID-19. Repertoires were generated with immunoSEQ multiplex PCR, while TCRdb's copy carries only in-frame clones and drops some. The table records more than 300,000 clones, about 89% of them present only once. Material for sequencing was PBMCs or T cells enriched from blood (not recorded which). These TCRs come from a man aged 35-49 years in a cohort exposed to, infected with or recovered from COVID-19 (not recorded which).

A few counts support this clone. This chain connects TRBV7-8 to TRBJ1-1; 10 bases are a match to TRBD1. This CDR3 comprises 14 residues. Per the germline V gene, CDR1 is SGHVS and CDR2 is FQNEAQ. Trimming at V came to 5 bases and at J to 5 bases, leaving 5 bases not matched to a gene. The CDR3 DNA sequence: TGTGCCAGCAGCCCCCGACAGGGGGCAACTGAAGCTTTCTTT. It translates to CASSPRQGATEAFF.

The J gene is TRBJ2-7, the V gene TRBV30; 12 nucleotides line up with TRBD2. CDR3 length: 13 residues. Trimming removed 8 bases from V and 1 base from J; junction bases left unmatched: 3. Germline loops: CDR1 GTSNPN, CDR2 SVGIG (reference sequence). This CDR3 reads CAAGLAGSYEQYF. The CDR3 region has the DNA TGTGCCGCGGGACTAGCGGGTTCCTACGAGCAGTACTTC.

The chain uses TRBV10-1 and TRBJ2-1; 8 nucleotides align to TRBD2. Germline-derived CDR1 and CDR2 are WNHNN and SYGVQD (reference sequence). The trim removed 3 bases at V and 5 bases at J, leaving 9 bases unmatched. CDR3 size: 16 residues. The CDR3 here is CASSDGGGRLDNEQFF. The CDR3 bases are TGCGCCAGCAGTGATGGGGGCGGGAGGTTAGACAATGAGCAGTTCTTC.

On this clone: Other DNA sequences within the sample encode an identical CDR3. The rearrangement uses TRBV6-5 and TRBJ2-7; 11 positions agree with TRBD2. Germline V gene data show CDR1 as MNHEY and CDR2 as SVGAGI. CDR3 length equals 16 residues. J gave up 0 bases and V 0 bases, and 1 base lay outside the gene matches. The CDR3 spells CASSYSGTSGSYEQYF. The DNA of the CDR3 is TGTGCCAGCAGTTACTCGGGGACTAGCGGCTCCTACGAGCAGTACTTC.

V is TRBV27 and J is TRBJ2-5, with D perhaps matching TRBD1 (5 bases). Germline V gene sequence: CDR1 MNHEY, CDR2 SMNVEV (reference sequence). This CDR3 comprises 13 residues. Trimming left V 2 bases short and J 2 bases short, with 6 bases between. The CDR3, as DNA: TGTGCCAGCAGTTTAAGACAGCAAGAGACCCAGTACTTC. Protein: CASSLRQQETQYF.

This clone was seen a single time. The CDR3 spells CASSLFSGRENEQFF. The CDR3 DNA sequence: TGTGCCAGCAGCTTATTTAGCGGGAGGGAAAATGAGCAGTTCTTC. This sequence joins TRBV7-2 and TRBJ2-1; 11 bases match TRBD2. This CDR3 spans 15 amino acids. J was trimmed by 7 bases and V by 2 bases; bases with no gene match: 4. Germline values: CDR1 SGHTA, CDR2 FQGNSA. Filled out from reference TRBV7-2 and TRBJ2-1, the complete variable domain reads GAGVSQSPSNKVTEKGKDVELRCDPISGHTALYWYRQSLGQGLEFLIYFQGNSAPDKSGLPSDRFSAERTGGSVSTLTIQRTQQEDSAVYLCASSLFSGRENEQFFGPGTRLTVL.

This chain links TRBV7-8 with TRBJ1-1, with D tentatively TRBD1 (6 bases). There are 17 residues in the CDR3. V lost 5 bases, J lost 5 bases, and 24 bases lay in between. Germline V gene sequence: CDR1 SGHVS, CDR2 FQNEAQ. The CDR3 DNA follows: TGTGCCAGCAGCCACGACATACGCTACGGACAGAGTACTGAAGCTTTCTTT. This gives the protein CASSHDIRYGQSTEAFF. Combining the CDR3 with reference TRBV7-8 and TRBJ1-1 gives the whole variable domain GAGVSQSPRYKVAKRGQDVALRCDPISGHVSLFWYQQALGQGPEFLTYFQNEAQLDKSGLPSDRFFAERPEGSVSTLKIQRTQQEDSAVYLCASSHDIRYGQSTEAFFGQGTRLTVV.

The gene calls are TRBV5-4 and TRBJ1-1; a weak D match, TRBD1 (6 bases). The ends were cut back, 4 bases at V and 2 bases at J, with 18 bases in the middle. The CDR3 extends over 16 amino acids. The germline V gene has CDR1 SGHNT and CDR2 YYREEE (reference sequence). This chain's CDR3 is CASSRDTSTPNTEAFF. For the CDR3, the DNA is TGTGCCAGCAGCCGGGACACCTCGACCCCTAACACTGAAGCTTTCTTT.

The chain employs TRBV10-3 and TRBJ2-3, with D possibly matching TRBD2 (6 bases). Trimming cost V 9 bases and J 3 bases, with 19 bases left between them. Germline V gene data show CDR1 as ENHRY and CDR2 as SYGVKD. The CDR3 is 15 residues long. CDR3: CAILSGTGGTDTQYF. CDR3 coding DNA: TGTGCCATACTCAGCGGAACCGGGGGAACAGATACGCAGTATTTT.

The V and J genes are TRBV4-2 and TRBJ1-4, with TRBD1 as a possible D gene (6 bases). V was cut by 0 bases and J by 8 bases, with 16 bases left in between. Germline loops: CDR1 LGHNA, CDR2 YNFKEQ. The CDR3 totals 16 residues. In nucleotides, the CDR3 is TGTGCCAGCAGCCAAGATGTTGTACAGGGAGGGGAAAAACTGTTTTTT. Encoded protein: CASSQDVVQGGEKLFF.

J is TRBJ2-3 and V is TRBV3-1 (or the pseudogene TRBV3-2), with 12 bases lining up with TRBD2. V dropped 1 base and J dropped 4; count of bases not matched to a gene: 6. The germline V gene has CDR1 LGHDT and CDR2 YNNKEL (reference sequence). The CDR3 sequence is 17 residues long. The CDR3 coding sequence is TGTGCCAGCAGCCAAGGAACTAGCGGGAGGTGGTCAGATACGCAGTATTTT. It codes for CASSQGTSGRWSDTQYF.

V usage is TRBV18 and J usage is TRBJ2-1; tentatively, D is TRBD2 (6 bases). CDR1 is KGHSH, CDR2 LQKENI, per germline. Trimming cost V 3 bases and J 6 bases, with 12 bases left between them. The CDR3 spans 14 residues. DNA of the CDR3: TGTGCCAGCTCACCGGACTACTCTGCCAATGAGCAGTTCTTC. Translation gives CASSPDYSANEQFF.

The CDR3 DNA follows: TGTGCCTGGAGTACATCGTGGGGGGGCGAAAAACTGTTTTTT. Translated: CAWSTSWGGEKLFF. The chain employs TRBV30 and TRBJ1-4; tentative D call: TRBD1 (6 bases). The germline CDR1 and CDR2 sequences are GTSNPN and SVGIG (reference sequence). The V gene lost 2 bases and the J gene lost 8 bases, with 15 bases spanning the gap. This CDR3 has 14 amino acids.

This clone is a singleton in its sample. This rearrangement joins TRBV2 to TRBJ2-2, with D perhaps TRBD2 (5 bases). Germline V gives CDR1 SNHLY, CDR2 FYNNEI. The CDR3 contains 13 residues. The germline V and J ends were trimmed by 6 bases and 7 bases, with 12 bases remaining between them. The DNA for the CDR3 is TGTGCCAGCAGACGCACGGGAAACGGGGAGCTGTTTTTT. Translating gives CASRRTGNGELFF.

The chain recombines TRBV25-1 with TRBJ2-5; TRBD1 is a possible D gene (6 bases). V lost 6 bases and J 1 base, leaving 12 bases between the germline ends. Germline lookup yields CDR1 MGHDK and CDR2 SYGVNS. The CDR3 is 14 residues long. CDR3 region: CASSIQGAQETQYF. In nucleotides, the CDR3 is TGTGCCAGCAGCATACAGGGTGCCCAAGAGACCCAGTACTTC.

The rearrangement joins TRBV4-2 to TRBJ1-6, with TRBD1 matching 9 bases. This CDR3 contains 17 residues. With 2 bases clipped from V and 1 base from J, the junction kept 3 bases outside the gene matches. Germline V gene sequence: CDR1 LGHNA, CDR2 YNFKEQ. The CDR3 region is CASSQRGQGSYNSPLHF. The CDR3 DNA reads TGTGCCAGCAGCCAACGGGGACAGGGATCCTATAATTCACCCCTCCACTTT.

The chain carries TRBV20-1 and TRBJ1-3; D may be TRBD1 (5 bases). CDR1 is DFQATT, CDR2 SNEGSKA, per germline (reference sequence). The CDR3 contains 11 residues. Between the trimmed V and J ends, which lost 5 bases and 4 bases, there was a span of 6 bases. CDR3 nucleotides: TGCAGTGCTGGGGGGGGAAACACCATATATTTT. Translating gives CSAGGGNTIYF.

The rearrangement uses TRBV7-9 and TRBJ2-3; 11 bases are a match to TRBD2. Germline CDR1 reads SEHNR; CDR2 reads FQNEAQ (reference sequence). V lost 5 bases, J lost 0 bases, and 1 base stayed unmatched. The CDR3 totals 15 residues. This CDR3 is CASSRLAGSTDTQYF. CDR3 bases: TGTGCCAGCAGCCGACTAGCGGGGAGCACAGATACGCAGTATTTT.

The rearrangement joins TRBV18 to TRBJ2-7, with D maybe TRBD2 (5 bases). The V end was cut by 4 bases, the J end by 6 bases, with 16 bases between. The germline V gene encodes CDR1 KGHSH and CDR2 LQKENI. This CDR3 region has 14 residues. The DNA for the CDR3 is TGTGCCAGCTCACGGGCAGAGAAAGGAGGCGAGCAGTACTTC. Translating it yields CASSRAEKGGEQYF.

J is TRBJ2-2 and V is TRBV5-4; tentative D call: TRBD1 (7 bases). CDR1 SGHNT and CDR2 YYREEE come from the germline V gene (reference sequence). This CDR3 has 15 residues. V was trimmed by 1 base and J by 4 bases, leaving 11 bases between them. CDR3 nucleotide sequence: TGTGCCAGCAGCTTGCCAGGGGGAGGCACCGGGGAGCTGTTTTTT. This sequence encodes CASSLPGGGTGELFF.